Listed below are T cell receptor beta chains from one sample, sequenced in a study of CD8+ T cells in alopecia areata. This table comes from immunoSEQ multiplex PCR, and its TCRdb copy is limited to in-frame clones, with some not included. Of under 250,000 clones in the sample, 57% were seen once. The material was CD4+ T cells sorted from blood, obtained at week 0. All receptors come from a human donor with alopecia areata. CDR3s include the opening cysteine and the closing phenylalanine or tryptophan. The order of the fields is clone size, V gene, J gene, D gene, CDR3 protein, CDR3 DNA. A D gene is named only where the DNA matches it firmly. Some rows mark clone size as missing; the rest say once, few, many or name a class of expanded clone.

abundance: -
v_gene: TRBV15
j_gene: TRBJ2-7
d_gene: TRBD1
CDR3aa: CATSRSGTGAYEQYF
CDR3nt: TGTGCCACCAGCAGGTCCGGGACAGGGGCCTACGAGCAGTACTTC

abundance: -
v_gene: TRBV30
j_gene: TRBJ1-2
d_gene: -
CDR3aa: CAWSVRGAANYGYTF
CDR3nt: TGTGCCTGGAGTGTCAGAGGAGCAGCTAACTATGGCTACACCTTC

abundance: -
v_gene: TRBV4-2
j_gene: TRBJ2-7
d_gene: TRBD2
CDR3aa: CASSQAGSASGDYEQYF
CDR3nt: TGTGCCAGCAGCCAGGCGGGGTCGGCTAGCGGGGACTACGAGCAGTACTTC

abundance: few
v_gene: TRBV29-1
j_gene: TRBJ1-4
d_gene: -
CDR3aa: CSVGWLPNEKLFF
CDR3nt: TGCAGCGTTGGGTGGCTACCAAATGAAAAACTGTTTTTT

abundance: -
v_gene: TRBV5-4
j_gene: TRBJ2-7
d_gene: -
CDR3aa: CASSLGGGRSQYF
CDR3nt: TGTGCCAGCAGCTTGGGTGGGGGGCGAAGTCAGTACTTC

abundance: -
v_gene: TRBV5-6
j_gene: TRBJ1-5
d_gene: -
CDR3aa: CASSRQPQHF
CDR3nt: TGTGCCAGCAGCCGACAGCCCCAGCATTTT

abundance: -
v_gene: TRBV6-6
j_gene: TRBJ2-1
d_gene: TRBD1
CDR3aa: CASSYSRQGASSEQFF
CDR3nt: TGTGCCAGCAGTTACTCGAGACAGGGGGCTTCGAGTGAGCAGTTCTTC

abundance: -
v_gene: TRBV5-1
j_gene: TRBJ2-7
d_gene: -
CDR3aa: CASSFDAHEQYF
CDR3nt: TGCGCCAGCAGTTTCGACGCACACGAGCAGTACTTC

abundance: -
v_gene: TRBV4-1
j_gene: TRBJ2-7
d_gene: -
CDR3aa: CASSSGPAGVYEQYF
CDR3nt: TGCGCCAGCAGCTCAGGCCCCGCAGGCGTCTACGAGCAGTACTTC

abundance: -
v_gene: TRBV5-4
j_gene: TRBJ2-1
d_gene: -
CDR3aa: CAIGGRVGNEQFF
CDR3nt: TGTGCCATCGGGGGCAGGGTGGGCAATGAGCAGTTCTTC

abundance: few
v_gene: TRBV6-1
j_gene: TRBJ2-3
d_gene: -
CDR3aa: CASLRIPGDTQYF
CDR3nt: TGTGCCAGCCTCAGGATACCAGGGGATACGCAGTATTTT

abundance: -
v_gene: TRBV29-1
j_gene: TRBJ1-4
d_gene: TRBD1
CDR3aa: CSVVTGADEKLFF
CDR3nt: TGCAGCGTTGTGACAGGGGCCGATGAAAAACTGTTTTTT

abundance: -
v_gene: TRBV18
j_gene: TRBJ1-6
d_gene: -
CDR3aa: CASSPSVPPDSPLHF
CDR3nt: TGTGCCAGCTCACCATCCGTTCCTCCCGATTCACCCCTCCACTTT

abundance: -
v_gene: TRBV10-3
j_gene: TRBJ1-1
d_gene: -
CDR3aa: CAISVQGLEAFF
CDR3nt: TGTGCCATCAGTGTTCAGGGGCTAGAAGCTTTCTTT

abundance: -
v_gene: TRBV5-1
j_gene: TRBJ2-1
d_gene: TRBD1
CDR3aa: CASSSLGTAIYNEQFF
CDR3nt: TGCGCCAGCAGCTCGTTGGGGACAGCGATTTACAATGAGCAGTTCTTC

abundance: few
v_gene: TRBV4-1
j_gene: TRBJ2-1
d_gene: TRBD1
CDR3aa: CASSRGRGQGRDEQFF
CDR3nt: TGCGCCAGCAGCCGGGGCCGGGGACAGGGCAGGGATGAGCAGTTCTTC

abundance: many
v_gene: TRBV7-2
j_gene: TRBJ2-2
d_gene: TRBD2
CDR3aa: CASSPTSGRSTGELFF
CDR3nt: TGTGCCAGCAGCCCCACTAGCGGGAGGAGCACCGGGGAGCTGTTTTTT